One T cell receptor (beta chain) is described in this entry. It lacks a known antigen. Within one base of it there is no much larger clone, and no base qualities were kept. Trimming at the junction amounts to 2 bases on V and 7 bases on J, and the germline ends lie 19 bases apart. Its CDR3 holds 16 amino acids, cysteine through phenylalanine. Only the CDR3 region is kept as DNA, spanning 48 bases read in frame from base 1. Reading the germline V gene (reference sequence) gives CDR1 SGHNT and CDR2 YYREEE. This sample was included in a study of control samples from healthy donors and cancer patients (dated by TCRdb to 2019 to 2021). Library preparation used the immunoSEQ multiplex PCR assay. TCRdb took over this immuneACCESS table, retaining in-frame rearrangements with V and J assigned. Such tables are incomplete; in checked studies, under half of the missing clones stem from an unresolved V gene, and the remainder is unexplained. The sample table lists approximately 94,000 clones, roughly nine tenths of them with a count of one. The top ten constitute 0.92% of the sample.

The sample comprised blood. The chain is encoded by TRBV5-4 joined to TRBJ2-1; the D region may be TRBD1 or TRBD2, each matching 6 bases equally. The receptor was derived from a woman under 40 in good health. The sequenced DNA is TGTGCCAGCAGCTTTCGGTTGGGGGGCTTTAAGAATGAGCAGTTCTTC. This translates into CASSFRLGGFKNEQFF.